This T cell receptor beta chain was captured by sequencing in a study of OX40 agonist ivuxolimab in advanced cancers. This clone has only one observation. The antigen is undetermined. Study results and caveats: In a subset of nonresponders, normalized T-cell clonal expansion was also low.

The protocol was immunoSEQ multiplex PCR, while the TCRdb copy is restricted to in-frame clones and leaves out a portion. The sample lists 52,000 or so clones, around 78% occurring once. Deletions cut 5 bases from V and 4 bases from J, with 23 bases between. The germline V gene has CDR1 PRHDT and CDR2 FYEKMQ (reference sequence). The CDR3 is 18 amino acids. The sequencing here drew on CD4+ or CD8+ T cells sorted from blood, taken in a trial of the OX40 agonist ivuxolimab. This clonotype was obtained from an adult with an advanced solid tumor such as melanoma, head and neck, liver or kidney cancer. This chain connects TRBV13 to TRBJ2-2, with D perhaps matching TRBD1 or TRBD2 (5 bases each). Here the CDR3 DNA reads TGTGCCAGCAGCCTAAGGCTTCAGGGCATCGGACTCACCGGGGAGCTGTTTTTT. Its protein is CASSLRLQGIGLTGELFF.